This record covers a single T cell receptor (beta chain). This sample is part of a study of cytomegalovirus exposure and HLA in healthy donors. TCRdb's table, derived via immunoSEQ multiplex PCR, lists solely in-frame clones and lacks some. The table includes tens of thousands of clones, roughly 84% detected once. Separation from the roughly 670-subject first cohort characterized the roughly 120-subject validation cohort, to which the donors belonged. The CDR3 contains 14 residues. Looked up from germline, CDR1 is SNHLY and CDR2 is FYNNEI. V dropped 5 bases and J dropped 4 bases, with 14 bases sitting between them.

The V gene is TRBV2, the J gene TRBJ1-2; D is ambiguous. The receptor comes from a woman in her late teens or twenties in good health and CMV-seropositive. The sequenced sample consisted of PBMCs. CDR3 nucleotides: TGTGCCAGCAGTCTAAGTCGGGTCCCCTATGGCTACACCTTC. Translation: CASSLSRVPYGYTF.